The text below deals with one TCR beta chain. The antigen remains undetermined. This sample stems from a study of blood T cells in healthy people across ages. Study-wide results and caveats: The long-lived group displayed more naive CD4+ cells, plus higher diversity, than the aged donors did. Those diversity estimates obtained from one million T cells were thought to be underestimates.

For the second PCR, which ran for 7 to 11 cycles, a sample-barcoded 5' primer and a J-beta primer mix were used. TCRdb fed the 5' RACE reads into MiXCR, producing one record per CDR3 protein. The sample lists 850,000 to 1,100,000 distinct CDR3 sequences; roughly two fifths were seen once. The authors extracted at least 5 micrograms of total RNA per sample. V was pared by 3 bases and J by 2 bases, with 8 bases between. Germline V gene data show CDR1 as DFQATT and CDR2 as SNEGSKA (reference sequence). The CDR3 sequence is 12 residues long. The source material was blood. The chain is built from TRBV20-1 and TRBJ2-7; D gene uncertain. The TCR sequence derives from a man between 18 and 29 years old in good health. The CDR3 bases are TGCAGTGCTAGGGGCAGTACCTACGAGCAGTACTTC. Translation: CSARGSTYEQYF.